Below, 3 T cell receptor beta chains from the same sample are listed, as sequenced in a study of T cell repertoires in cytomegalovirus infection. Using its own MiXCR run on the reads, TCRdb lists one record per CDR3 protein. The table has under 300,000 distinct CDR3 sequences, about a sixth seen once. Sequenced material: CD8+ T cells from PBMCs. These receptors were taken from a human donor in good health (CMV status not recorded). Some clones in this sample may be carry-over from other donors' samples.

This chain links TRBV27 with TRBJ2-7, with 9 bases that match TRBD1. CDR1 and CDR2 from the germline V gene are MNHEY and SMNVEV (reference sequence). V lost 4 bases, J lost 6 bases, and 13 bases stayed unmatched. This CDR3 has 16 residues. Here the CDR3 reads CASSWTGAAGPFEQYF. CDR3 sequence (DNA): TGTGCCAGCAGTTGGACAGGGGCAGCAGGTCCTTTCGAGCAGTACTTC.

The CDR3 DNA sequence: TGTGCCAGCAACCTAGCATACATATATACGCAGTATTTT. Amino acids: CASNLAYIYTQYF. The chain is built from TRBV6-6 and TRBJ2-3; D might be TRBD2 (5 bases). The CDR3 extends over 13 amino acids. Trimming cost V 7 bases and J 7 bases, with 15 bases left between them. The germline V gene has CDR1 MNHNY and CDR2 SVGAGI (reference sequence).

Only a few counts were recorded for this clonotype. The chain recombines TRBV12-3 or TRBV12-4 with TRBJ2-1; D remains ambiguous. The CDR3 totals 14 residues. Deletions cut 0 bases from V and 5 bases from J, with 8 bases between. CDR3 nucleotides: TGTGCCAGCAGTTTAGCGTCAGAGGACAATGAGCAGTTCTTC. Residues: CASSLASEDNEQFF.